Below are 26 T cell receptor beta chains sequenced from a single sample in a study of identical twins. TCRdb recomputed calls from the 5' RACE reads with MiXCR, one row per CDR3 protein. The sample includes around 480,000 distinct CDR3 sequences, approximately 14% of them seen just once. The sample also formed part of further work on yellow fever vaccine responses in identical twins.

Sequencing was carried out using CD4+ T cells sorted from blood. The receptors derive from a woman younger than 30 in good health.

This rearrangement joins TRBV3-1 to TRBJ2-7; no reliable D call. The end of the DNA is better explained by TRBJ2-1, so the J call may be wrong. Germline V gene sequence: CDR1 LGHDT, CDR2 YNNKEL (reference sequence). The CDR3 extends over 14 amino acids. CDR3 nucleotide sequence: TGTGCCAGCAGCCTGAAGATGATGGGGTACGAGCAGTTCTTC. Translated, it gives CASSLKMMGYEQFF.

This clonotype has just a few counts. The CDR3 DNA is TGCGCCAGCAGCTTGGGGCCAGGGATAACAGATACGCAGTATTTT. It yields the protein CASSLGPGITDTQYF. The chain joins TRBV5-1 to TRBJ2-3, with D perhaps matching TRBD1 (5 bases). CDR3 length equals 15 residues. The germline CDR1 and CDR2 sequences are SGHRS and YFSETQ. V shed 0 bases and J shed 3 bases, with 11 bases lying between them.

This rearrangement joins TRBV20-1 to TRBJ2-7; D is ambiguous. CDR1 is DFQATT, CDR2 SNEGSKA, per germline (reference sequence). This CDR3 has 14 residues. Trimming stripped 3 bases from V and 2 bases from J, with 14 bases between. For the CDR3, the DNA is TGCAGTGCTAGGGCGGCACCCACTCCCTACGAGCAGTACTTC. Protein: CSARAAPTPYEQYF.

In this sample, this clonotype turned up once. The chain employs TRBV24-1 and TRBJ2-5; 7 bases are shared with TRBD1. This CDR3 comprises 16 residues. The germline CDR1 and CDR2 sequences are KGHDR and SFDVKD. J was trimmed by 0 bases and V by 3 bases; bases with no gene match: 6. The CDR3 sequence: CATSDARQGHQETQYF. The CDR3 DNA reads TGTGCCACCAGTGATGCAAGACAGGGCCACCAAGAGACCCAGTACTTC.

V is TRBV3-1 and J is TRBJ1-5; D gene ambiguous. Deletions cut 2 bases from V and 9 bases from J, with 8 bases between. The CDR3 is made up of 12 amino acids. CDR1 is LGHDT, CDR2 YNNKEL, per germline (reference sequence). The CDR3 sequence: CASSQYGWPQHF. CDR3 nucleotides: TGTGCCAGCAGCCAATATGGCTGGCCCCAGCATTTT. Based on the CDR3 plus reference TRBV3-1 and TRBJ1-5, the full variable domain is DTAVSQTPKYLVTQMGNDKSIKCEQNLGHDTMYWYKQDSKKFLKIMFSYNNKELIINETVPNRFSPKSPDKAHLNLHINSLELGDSAVYFCASSQYGWPQHFGDGTRLSIL.

The V gene is TRBV7-2, the J gene TRBJ2-7; 8 bases map to TRBD2. The CDR3 is 17 residues long. Germline V CDR1 and CDR2: SGHTA, FQGNSA. The V segment lost 3 bases and the J segment 3 bases; nucleotides outside the gene matches: 13. The DNA for the CDR3 is TGTGCCAGCAGCTTGGGGCCGAGCGCGGGGGGCCTCTACGAGCAGTACTTC. Translating it yields CASSLGPSAGGLYEQYF.

This chain uses TRBV15 with TRBJ2-3, with D unresolved. The CDR3 loop spans 15 amino acids. CDR1 LNHNV and CDR2 YYDKDF come from the germline V gene (reference sequence). With 3 bases removed from V and 2 bases from J, the gap between germline ends came to 12 bases. CDR3 in amino acids: CATSRDGKLTDTQYF. Written as DNA, the CDR3 is TGTGCCACCAGCAGGGATGGGAAGCTCACAGATACGCAGTATTTT.

This clonotype turned up a few times. The chain combines TRBV3-1 with TRBJ2-7; 8 bases are shared with TRBD2. Germline values: CDR1 LGHDT, CDR2 YNNKEL (reference sequence). Unmatched junction bases numbered 7, after V lost 4 bases and J lost 5 bases. The CDR3 has 14 amino acids. CDR3 coding DNA: TGTGCCAGCAGCCCCTCGGGGGGGAGGAACGAGCAGTACTTC. Its translation is CASSPSGGRNEQYF.

This clonotype showed up just a few times. The chain uses TRBV5-4 and TRBJ2-2, with 14 positions matching TRBD2. CDR3 size: 16 residues. The germline CDR1 and CDR2 sequences are SGHNT and YYREEE (reference sequence). The V segment lost 4 bases and the J segment 6 bases; nucleotides outside the gene matches: 5. Here the CDR3 DNA reads TGTGCCAGCAGCCGAGGGACTAGCGGGAGTTCCGGGGAGCTGTTTTTT. Translated, it gives CASSRGTSGSSGELFF.

This clonotype has a count of ten or more. This chain joins TRBV7-9 and TRBJ1-2; D is perhaps TRBD1 (5 bases). Trimming pared 3 bases from V and 4 bases from J, leaving 12 bases between. CDR3 length: 14 residues. Germline V gene data show CDR1 as SEHNR and CDR2 as FQNEAQ (reference sequence). In nucleotides, the CDR3 is TGTGCCAGCAGCTTCTCCCCAGGGAGCTATGGCTACACCTTC. This translates into CASSFSPGSYGYTF.

The chain employs TRBV5-4 and TRBJ1-1, with TRBD1 matching over 7 bases. Germline V gene lookup returns CDR1 SGHNT and CDR2 YYREEE (reference sequence). J gave up 4 bases and V 4 bases, and 10 bases lay outside the gene matches. The CDR3 loop spans 15 amino acids. The DNA of the CDR3 is TGTGCCAGCAGCCTCCGGACAGGTCTTGGCACTGAAGCTTTCTTT. It is translated as CASSLRTGLGTEAFF. The entire variable domain, with the rest obtained from reference TRBV5-4 and TRBJ1-1, is as follows: ETGVTQSPTHLIKTRGQQVTLRCSSQSGHNTVSWYQQALGQGPQFIFQYYREEENGRGNFPPRFSGLQFPNYSSELNVNALELDDSALYLCASSLRTGLGTEAFFGQGTRLTVV.

This clonotype was seen a single time. J is TRBJ2-2 and V is TRBV7-6; no clear D. Germline V gene data show CDR1 as SGHVS and CDR2 as FNYEAQ. This CDR3 spans 18 amino acids. Trimming took 3 bases from V and 6 from J, leaving 23 bases between them. CDR3 in amino acids: CASSLTPLMWSAAGELFF. Here the CDR3 DNA reads TGTGCCAGCAGCTTGACTCCCCTGATGTGGTCGGCTGCCGGGGAGCTGTTTTTT.

This clonotype came up a few times. The chain is built from TRBV7-9 and TRBJ1-5; 7 bases match TRBD1. This CDR3 has 14 amino acids. Trimming at V came to 5 bases and at J to 4 bases, leaving 5 bases not matched to a gene. Germline-derived CDR1 and CDR2 are SEHNR and FQNEAQ (reference sequence). The CDR3 DNA reads TGTGCCAGCAGCCGTACGGGACAGAATCAGCCCCAGCATTTT. This gives the protein CASSRTGQNQPQHF.

The chain uses TRBV7-9 and TRBJ2-7, with 8 bases that match TRBD1. Germline trimming cut 1 base from V and 7 bases from J; bases unmatched to any gene: 9. Germline CDR1 SEHNR, CDR2 FQNEAQ (reference sequence). The CDR3 totals 15 residues. In DNA, the CDR3 is TGTGCCAGCAGCTTAGGGCGGGACAGGTCTATGGAGCAGTACTTC. It codes for CASSLGRDRSMEQYF.

The genes are TRBV5-1 and TRBJ2-3; 10 bases align to TRBD2. The germline V gene has CDR1 SGHRS and CDR2 YFSETQ. The CDR3 spans 15 residues. V shed 3 bases and J 2 bases; nucleotides not matched to a gene: 3. The CDR3 sequence is CASSSAGGFTDTQYF. The CDR3 nucleotides read TGCGCCAGCAGCTCAGCGGGGGGGTTCACAGATACGCAGTATTTT.

This clonotype has a handful of counts. The chain links TRBV29-1 to TRBJ2-7; 9 bases fit TRBD1. The CDR3 is 13 amino acids. J gave up 7 bases and V 6 bases, and 10 bases lay outside the gene matches. Germline lookup yields CDR1 SQVTM and CDR2 ANQGSEA. The CDR3 bases are TGCAGCGTCGGGGACAGGGTGATGGGGGAGCAGTACTTC. Residues: CSVGDRVMGEQYF.

The CDR3 here is CASSRDRTTGETQYF. The CDR3 nucleotides are TGTGCCAGCAGTCGGGACAGGACCACGGGAGAGACCCAGTACTTC. The chain has TRBV2 and TRBJ2-5; 8 positions agree with TRBD1. The CDR3 is 15 residues long. Germline V gene sequence: CDR1 SNHLY, CDR2 FYNNEI. The V and J ends lost 5 bases and 4 bases, in that order; junction bases with no gene match: 9. Together with reference TRBV2 and TRBJ2-5, the CDR3 gives the full variable domain: EPEVTQTPSHQVTQMGQEVILRCVPISNHLYFYWYRQILGQKVEFLVSFYNNEISEKSEIFDDQFSVERPDGSNFTLKIRSTKLEDSAMYFCASSRDRTTGETQYFGPGTRLLVL.

This clonotype appeared a few times. This chain links TRBV10-3 with TRBJ1-1; 7 positions match TRBD1. V lost 4 bases to trimming and J lost 3 bases; unmatched junction nucleotides: 2. Looked up from germline, CDR1 is ENHRY and CDR2 is SYGVKD. This CDR3 comprises 13 residues. The CDR3 coding sequence is TGTGCCATCAGTGGACAGGGCGACACTGAAGCTTTCTTT. It translates to CAISGQGDTEAFF.

This clonotype has only a few counts. This chain connects TRBV7-2 to TRBJ2-1; D is unclear. Trimming cost V 2 bases and J 4 bases, with 12 bases left between them. The germline gives CDR1 SGHTA, CDR2 FQGNSA. This CDR3 has 15 residues. As DNA, the CDR3 is TGTGCCAGCAGCTTACGATTTCGCGGTTACAATGAGCAGTTCTTC. Translating it yields CASSLRFRGYNEQFF.

This clonotype was seen a handful of times. V gene TRBV20-1 combines with J gene TRBJ2-2; 12 nucleotides match TRBD2. Germline V lookup: CDR1 DFQATT, CDR2 SNEGSKA (reference sequence). The CDR3 totals 16 residues. With 5 bases clipped from V and 4 bases from J, the junction kept 8 bases outside the gene matches. The CDR3 bases are TGCAGTGCTGTGACTAGCGGGGGATGGTCCACCGGGGAGCTGTTTTTT. It translates to CSAVTSGGWSTGELFF.

The chain joins TRBV10-3 to TRBJ2-3, with TRBD2 matching 10 bases. Germline lookup yields CDR1 ENHRY and CDR2 SYGVKD. V shed 8 bases and J 2 bases; nucleotides not matched to a gene: 4. The CDR3 sequence is 14 residues long. The CDR3 loop is CAIGTSAPTDTQYF. The CDR3 bases are TGTGCCATCGGGACTAGCGCCCCCACAGATACGCAGTATTTT.

This clonotype was observed a few times. V and J are TRBV4-2 and TRBJ2-6; 11 bases match TRBD2. There are 19 residues in the CDR3. CDR1 is LGHNA, CDR2 YNFKEQ, per germline. With 1 base clipped from V and 3 bases from J, the junction kept 8 bases outside the gene matches. The CDR3 region has the DNA TGTGCCAGCAGCCAAGCATTTAGCGGGAGGGCCGGTGGGGCCAACGTCCTGACTTTC. This translates into CASSQAFSGRAGGANVLTF.

The chain employs TRBV9 and TRBJ2-1; TRBD2 matches at 11 bases. Per the germline V gene, CDR1 is SGDLS and CDR2 is YYNGEE. There are 17 residues in the CDR3. The ends lost 2 bases at V and 0 bases at J; junction bases unmatched: 4. Written as DNA, the CDR3 is TGTGCCAGCAGCGTTTCTAGCGGGGGGACCTCCTACAATGAGCAGTTCTTC. It translates to CASSVSSGGTSYNEQFF.

Ten or more counts support this clonotype. This chain uses TRBV10-3 with TRBJ2-7; D is uncertain. This CDR3 region has 14 residues. From germline, CDR1 is ENHRY and CDR2 SYGVKD. Trimming took off 4 bases at V and 2 bases at J, with 12 bases between the two ends. CDR3 coding DNA: TGTGCCATCAGTGGACTGGCCGGCACCTACGAGCAGTACTTC. It specifies CAISGLAGTYEQYF.

The table lists this clonotype with a few counts. The chain has TRBV7-2 and TRBJ2-7, with 8 nucleotides matching TRBD1. Germline values: CDR1 SGHTA, CDR2 FQGNSA. The J segment lost 1 base and the V segment lost 4 bases, leaving 6 bases of the junction unmatched. The CDR3 loop spans 15 amino acids. The CDR3: CASSWATGGSYEQYF. The DNA for the CDR3 is TGTGCCAGCAGCTGGGCCACAGGGGGGTCCTACGAGCAGTACTTC.

This clonotype was observed a handful of times. The chain's CDR3 is CASSQEAWGQGGYEQYF. The CDR3 bases are TGCGCCAGCAGCCAAGAGGCTTGGGGTCAGGGGGGCTACGAGCAGTACTTC. The V call is TRBV4-3, the J call TRBJ2-7, with D possibly matching TRBD1 (7 bases). Germline CDR1 LGHNA, CDR2 YSLEER. The V end lost 0 bases, the J end lost 3 bases, and 18 bases lay between the germline ends. The CDR3 is made up of 17 amino acids.